Listed below are T cell receptor beta chains from one sample, sequenced in a study of PD-1 blockade in classical Hodgkin lymphoma. Assay used: immunoSEQ multiplex PCR; TCRdb lists only in-frame clones, some missing. The table lists around 43,000 clones, approximately 90% of them singletons. Sequenced: peripheral blood mononuclear cells (PBMCs). All receptors come from a human donor with classical Hodgkin lymphoma. Each CDR3 is given with its conserved first and last residue.

j_gene: TRBJ2-5
v_gene: TRBV11-3
CDR3aa: CASSVGQGMGETQYF

j_gene: TRBJ2-2
v_gene: TRBV6-1
CDR3aa: CASSPRQGANGELFF

j_gene: TRBJ1-1
v_gene: TRBV2
CDR3aa: CASRENTEAFF

j_gene: TRBJ2-1
v_gene: TRBV7-9
CDR3aa: CASSSYSGRVGGNEQFF

j_gene: TRBJ2-3
v_gene: TRBV7-2
CDR3aa: CASSDRASDTQYF

j_gene: TRBJ2-5
v_gene: TRBV5-1
CDR3aa: CASSSDRVETQYF

j_gene: TRBJ1-4
v_gene: TRBV5-6
CDR3aa: CASSLAGTATDEKLFF

j_gene: TRBJ1-5
v_gene: TRBV18
CDR3aa: CASSPDRSNQPQHF

j_gene: TRBJ2-1
v_gene: TRBV27
CDR3aa: CASSLAQAAYNEQFF

j_gene: TRBJ1-1
v_gene: TRBV18
CDR3aa: CASSPFRTGRAEAFF

j_gene: TRBJ1-2
v_gene: TRBV7-9
CDR3aa: CASSPSGQGARNGYTF

j_gene: TRBJ2-3
v_gene: TRBV7-8
CDR3aa: CASSPVKGENTQYF

j_gene: TRBJ1-5
v_gene: TRBV19
CDR3aa: CASTRTGRNQPQHF

j_gene: TRBJ2-3
v_gene: TRBV5-1
CDR3aa: CASSLGLQGPDTQYF

j_gene: TRBJ1-1
v_gene: TRBV19
CDR3aa: CASSISVNTEAFF

j_gene: TRBJ1-2
v_gene: TRBV7-7
CDR3aa: CASTRGGQTYGYTF

j_gene: TRBJ2-7
v_gene: TRBV28
CDR3aa: CASSSTSGAMREQYF

j_gene: TRBJ1-1
v_gene: TRBV9
CDR3aa: CASSPRGRAEAFF

j_gene: TRBJ2-1
v_gene: TRBV28
CDR3aa: CASSFWGSGSYNEQFF

j_gene: TRBJ2-5
v_gene: TRBV11-3
CDR3aa: CASGRDETQYF

j_gene: TRBJ2-1
v_gene: TRBV7-3
CDR3aa: CASSDLAGYNEQFF

j_gene: TRBJ1-2
v_gene: TRBV2
CDR3aa: CASSELTGTPSDGYTF

j_gene: TRBJ2-5
v_gene: TRBV7-8
CDR3aa: CASSLTETQETQYF

j_gene: TRBJ1-3
v_gene: TRBV5-1
CDR3aa: CASSLAGPDTGNTIYF

j_gene: TRBJ2-4
v_gene: TRBV7-2
CDR3aa: CASSLTHGKNIQYF

j_gene: TRBJ1-5
v_gene: TRBV4-1
CDR3aa: CASSQDRQGDNQPQHF

j_gene: TRBJ2-1
v_gene: TRBV5-4
CDR3aa: CASSLAGNNEQFF

j_gene: TRBJ2-1
v_gene: TRBV6-5
CDR3aa: CASTWARGIGGEQFF

j_gene: TRBJ1-1
v_gene: TRBV20-1
CDR3aa: CSPNPDPEAFF

j_gene: TRBJ1-2
v_gene: TRBV11-1
CDR3aa: CASSSGPTANYGYTF

j_gene: TRBJ2-3
v_gene: TRBV9
CDR3aa: CASSRRGSGDTDTQYF

j_gene: TRBJ1-1
v_gene: TRBV28
CDR3aa: CASSLVDSTLGTEAFF

j_gene: TRBJ2-1
v_gene: TRBV7-9
CDR3aa: CASSLAGGPGNEQFF

j_gene: TRBJ1-1
v_gene: TRBV10-1
CDR3aa: CASSHGPNTEAFF

j_gene: TRBJ2-3
v_gene: TRBV10-2
CDR3aa: CASSHKTRPETDTQYF

j_gene: TRBJ2-6
v_gene: TRBV6-4
CDR3aa: CASSDNSGANVLTF

j_gene: TRBJ1-4
v_gene: TRBV5-4
CDR3aa: CASSIRQGANEKLFF

j_gene: TRBJ1-1
v_gene: TRBV11-2
CDR3aa: CASSLQGRAEAFF

j_gene: TRBJ1-1
v_gene: TRBV2
CDR3aa: CASRHQGSTEAFF

j_gene: TRBJ1-1
v_gene: TRBV19
CDR3aa: CASSEQREITGTAFF

j_gene: TRBJ1-2
v_gene: TRBV9
CDR3aa: CASSVELGENYGYTF

j_gene: TRBJ2-7
v_gene: TRBV5-1
CDR3aa: CASSLSGGESYEQYF

j_gene: TRBJ2-7
v_gene: TRBV28
CDR3aa: CASTRPPRTSGSNEQYF

j_gene: TRBJ1-2
v_gene: TRBV6-5
CDR3aa: CASSYRDGNYGYTF

j_gene: TRBJ2-6
v_gene: TRBV4-2
CDR3aa: CASSQDRPGSSGANVLTF

j_gene: TRBJ2-7
v_gene: TRBV6-5
CDR3aa: CASSYIVAGPSSEQYF

j_gene: TRBJ1-1
v_gene: TRBV5-1
CDR3aa: CASSSSGAQAEAFF

j_gene: TRBJ2-7
v_gene: TRBV28
CDR3aa: CASSLRLQGQSHEQYF

j_gene: TRBJ2-5
v_gene: TRBV15
CDR3aa: CATSRDQVGKETQYF

j_gene: TRBJ2-1
v_gene: TRBV7-3
CDR3aa: CASSSAGGVHNEQFF

j_gene: TRBJ2-5
v_gene: TRBV29-1
CDR3aa: CSVLSGGETQYF